The clone carrying this T cell receptor beta chain was recorded once. Its antigen is as yet unknown. Stated time point: 2015-2016 season, pre-vaccination. TCRdb keeps only in-frame clones here, not all; method: immunoSEQ multiplex PCR. The sample lists around 5,600 clones; roughly four fifths were seen once. The data were taken from a study of follicular helper T cells after annual influenza vaccination. Unmatched junction bases numbered 15, after V lost 4 bases and J lost 7 bases. The CDR3 spans 16 residues. Germline V CDR1 and CDR2: SGHNT, YYREEE (reference sequence). Whole-study findings and limits: ICOS+CD38+ cTfh clonality change tracked circulating plasmablast frequency change.

This TCR derives from an adult who received the influenza vaccine. V gene TRBV5-4 combines with J gene TRBJ1-2; 8 bases are shared with TRBD1. Material: CXCR5- memory CD4+ T cells sorted from blood, obtained on the day of influenza vaccination. The CDR3: CASSRGTGKGTRGYTF. The CDR3 DNA reads TGTGCCAGCAGCCGCGGGACAGGAAAAGGAACGCGTGGCTACACCTTC.